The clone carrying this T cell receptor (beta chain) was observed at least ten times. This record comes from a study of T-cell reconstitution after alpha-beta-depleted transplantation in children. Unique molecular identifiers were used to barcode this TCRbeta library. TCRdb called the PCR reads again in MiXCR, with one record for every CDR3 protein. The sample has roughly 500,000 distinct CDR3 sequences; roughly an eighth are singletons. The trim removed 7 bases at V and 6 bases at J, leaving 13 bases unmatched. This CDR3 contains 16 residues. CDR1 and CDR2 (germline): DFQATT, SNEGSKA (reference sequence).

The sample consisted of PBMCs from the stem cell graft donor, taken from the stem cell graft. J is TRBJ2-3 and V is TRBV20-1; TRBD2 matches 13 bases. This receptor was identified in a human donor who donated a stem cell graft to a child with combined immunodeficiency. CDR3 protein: CSVGLAGAPGEDTQYF. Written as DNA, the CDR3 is TGCAGTGTCGGACTAGCGGGGGCCCCCGGAGAGGATACGCAGTATTTT.